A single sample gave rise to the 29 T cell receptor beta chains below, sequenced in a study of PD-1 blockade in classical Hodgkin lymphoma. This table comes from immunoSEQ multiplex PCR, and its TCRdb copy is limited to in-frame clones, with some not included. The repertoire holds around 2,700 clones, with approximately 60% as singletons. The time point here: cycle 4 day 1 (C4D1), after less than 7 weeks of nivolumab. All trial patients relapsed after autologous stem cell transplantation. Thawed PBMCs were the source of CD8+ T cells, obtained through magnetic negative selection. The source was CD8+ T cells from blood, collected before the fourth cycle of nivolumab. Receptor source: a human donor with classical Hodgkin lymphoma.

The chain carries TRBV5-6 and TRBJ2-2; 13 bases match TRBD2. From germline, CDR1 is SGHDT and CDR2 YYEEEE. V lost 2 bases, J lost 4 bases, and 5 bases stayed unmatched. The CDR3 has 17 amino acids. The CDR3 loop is CASSFTSGGAGTGELFF. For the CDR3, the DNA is TGTGCCAGCAGCTTCACTAGCGGGGGGGCTGGCACCGGGGAGCTGTTTTTT.

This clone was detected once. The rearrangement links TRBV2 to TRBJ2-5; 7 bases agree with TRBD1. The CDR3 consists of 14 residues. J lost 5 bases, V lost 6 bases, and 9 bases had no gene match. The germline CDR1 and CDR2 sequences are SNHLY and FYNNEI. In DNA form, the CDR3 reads TGTGCCAGCAGGGATACAGGGGCTGGGGAGACCCAGTACTTC. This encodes CASRDTGAGETQYF.

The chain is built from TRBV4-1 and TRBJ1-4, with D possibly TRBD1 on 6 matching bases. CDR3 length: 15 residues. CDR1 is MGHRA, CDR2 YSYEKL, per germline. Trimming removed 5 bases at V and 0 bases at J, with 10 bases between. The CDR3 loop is CASSGGGATNEKLFF. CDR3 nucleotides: TGCGCCAGCAGCGGGGGCGGGGCAACTAATGAAAAACTGTTTTTT.

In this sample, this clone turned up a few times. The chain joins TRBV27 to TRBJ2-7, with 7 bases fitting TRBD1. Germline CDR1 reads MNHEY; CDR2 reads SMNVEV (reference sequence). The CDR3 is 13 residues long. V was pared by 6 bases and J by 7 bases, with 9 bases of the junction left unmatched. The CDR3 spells CASSYTGAGEQYF. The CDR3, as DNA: TGTGCCAGCAGCTATACAGGGGCTGGAGAGCAGTACTTC.

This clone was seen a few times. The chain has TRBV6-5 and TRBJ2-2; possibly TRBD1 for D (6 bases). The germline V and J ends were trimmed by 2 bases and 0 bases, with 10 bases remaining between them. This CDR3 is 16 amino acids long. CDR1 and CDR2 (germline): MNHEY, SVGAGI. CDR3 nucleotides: TGTGCCAGCAGTTACGAGGACAGCGCGAACACCGGGGAGCTGTTTTTT. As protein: CASSYEDSANTGELFF.

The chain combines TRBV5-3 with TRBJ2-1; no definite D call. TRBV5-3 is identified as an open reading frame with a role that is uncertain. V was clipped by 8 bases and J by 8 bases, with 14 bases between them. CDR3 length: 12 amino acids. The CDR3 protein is CASSPLDHEQFF. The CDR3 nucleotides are TGTGCCAGCAGCCCCCTCGACCATGAGCAGTTCTTC.

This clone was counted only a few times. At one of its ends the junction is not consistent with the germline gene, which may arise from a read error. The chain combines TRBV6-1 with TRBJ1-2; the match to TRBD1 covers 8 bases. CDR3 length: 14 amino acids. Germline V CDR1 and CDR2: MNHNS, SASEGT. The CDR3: CASSPRTGNSGYTF. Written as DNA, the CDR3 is TGTGCCAGCAGTCCGCGGACAGGGAACTCTGGCTACACCTTC.

CDR3 sequence: CASSIAGGTQETQYF. In DNA form, the CDR3 reads TGTGCCAGTTCGATAGCGGGGGGCACACAAGAGACCCAGTACTTC. V and J are TRBV7-2 and TRBJ2-5, with TRBD2 matching over 10 bases. CDR1 and CDR2 from the germline V gene are SGHTA and FQGNSA. The CDR3 totals 15 residues. V lost 9 bases, J lost 2 bases, and 9 bases stayed unmatched.

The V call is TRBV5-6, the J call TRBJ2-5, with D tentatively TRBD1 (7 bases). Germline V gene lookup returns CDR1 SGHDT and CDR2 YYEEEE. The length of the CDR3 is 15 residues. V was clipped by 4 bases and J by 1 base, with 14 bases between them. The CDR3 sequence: CASSVAGTVQETQYF. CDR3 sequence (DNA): TGTGCCAGCAGCGTGGCGGGGACAGTCCAAGAGACCCAGTACTTC.

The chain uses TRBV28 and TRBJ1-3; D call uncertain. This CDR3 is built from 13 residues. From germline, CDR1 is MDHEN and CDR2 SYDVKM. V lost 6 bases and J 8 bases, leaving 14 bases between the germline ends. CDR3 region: CASRKAGLDTIYF. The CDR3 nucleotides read TGTGCCAGCAGAAAGGCGGGTCTAGACACCATATATTTT.

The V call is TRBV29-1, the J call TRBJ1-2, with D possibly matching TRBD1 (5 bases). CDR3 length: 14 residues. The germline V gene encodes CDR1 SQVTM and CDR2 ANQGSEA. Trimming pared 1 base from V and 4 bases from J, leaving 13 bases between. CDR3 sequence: CSVEVRRQGYGYTF. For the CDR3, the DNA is TGCAGCGTTGAAGTTCGGCGGCAGGGCTATGGCTACACCTTC.

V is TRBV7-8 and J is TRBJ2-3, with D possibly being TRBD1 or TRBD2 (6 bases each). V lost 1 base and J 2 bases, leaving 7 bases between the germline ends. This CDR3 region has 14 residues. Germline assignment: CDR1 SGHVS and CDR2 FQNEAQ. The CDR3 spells CASSLGGATDTQYF. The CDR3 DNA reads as TGTGCCAGCAGCTTAGGGGGGGCCACAGATACGCAGTATTTT.

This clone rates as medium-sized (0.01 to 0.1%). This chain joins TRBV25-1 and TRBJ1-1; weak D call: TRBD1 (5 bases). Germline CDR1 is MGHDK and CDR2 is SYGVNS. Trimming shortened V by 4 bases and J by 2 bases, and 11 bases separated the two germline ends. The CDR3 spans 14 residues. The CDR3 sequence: CASSVGGPNTEAFF. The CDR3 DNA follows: TGTGCCAGCAGTGTGGGGGGACCCAACACTGAAGCTTTCTTT.

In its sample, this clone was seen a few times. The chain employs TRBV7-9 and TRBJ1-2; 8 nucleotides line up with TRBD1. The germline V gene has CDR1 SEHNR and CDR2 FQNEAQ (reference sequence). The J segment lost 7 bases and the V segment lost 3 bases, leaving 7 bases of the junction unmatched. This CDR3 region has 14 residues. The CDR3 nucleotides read TGTGCCAGCAGCTTCGAGGGACAGGCTTCTGGCTACACCTTC. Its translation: CASSFEGQASGYTF.

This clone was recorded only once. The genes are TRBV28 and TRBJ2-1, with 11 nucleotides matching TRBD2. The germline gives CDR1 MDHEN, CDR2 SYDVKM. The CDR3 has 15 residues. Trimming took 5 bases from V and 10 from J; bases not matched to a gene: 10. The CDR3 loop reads CASSELAGDVGEQFF. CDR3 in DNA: TGTGCCAGCAGTGAACTAGCGGGGGACGTGGGCGAGCAGTTCTTC.

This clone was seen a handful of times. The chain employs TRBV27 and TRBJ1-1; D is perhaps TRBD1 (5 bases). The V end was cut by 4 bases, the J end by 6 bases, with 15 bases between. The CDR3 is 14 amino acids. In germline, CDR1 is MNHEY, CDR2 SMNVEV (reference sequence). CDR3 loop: CASSYWGEKAEAFF. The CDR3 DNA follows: TGTGCCAGCAGTTACTGGGGGGAAAAAGCTGAAGCTTTCTTT.

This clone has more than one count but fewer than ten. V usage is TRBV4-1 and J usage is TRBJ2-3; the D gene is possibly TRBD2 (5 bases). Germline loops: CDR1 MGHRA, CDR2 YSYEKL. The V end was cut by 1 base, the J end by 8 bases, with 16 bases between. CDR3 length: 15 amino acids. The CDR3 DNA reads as TGCGCCAGCAGCCAAGCTTCCCTAGCTCGAACTACGCAGTATTTT. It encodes CASSQASLARTTQYF.

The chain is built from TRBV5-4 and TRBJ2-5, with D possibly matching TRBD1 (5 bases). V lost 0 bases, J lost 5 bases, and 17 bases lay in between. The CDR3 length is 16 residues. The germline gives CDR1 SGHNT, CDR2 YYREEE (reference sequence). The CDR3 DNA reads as TGTGCCAGCAGCTTGGAATTTGCGGCAGGGCGGGAGACCCAGTACTTC. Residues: CASSLEFAAGRETQYF. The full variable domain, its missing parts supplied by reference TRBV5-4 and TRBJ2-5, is ETGVTQSPTHLIKTRGQQVTLRCSSQSGHNTVSWYQQALGQGPQFIFQYYREEENGRGNFPPRFSGLQFPNYSSELNVNALELDDSALYLCASSLEFAAGRETQYFGPGTRLLVL.

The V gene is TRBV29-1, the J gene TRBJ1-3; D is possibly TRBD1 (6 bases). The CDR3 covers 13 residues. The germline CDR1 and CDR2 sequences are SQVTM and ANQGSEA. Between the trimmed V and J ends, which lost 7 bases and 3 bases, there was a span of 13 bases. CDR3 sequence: CSAERQDGNTIYF. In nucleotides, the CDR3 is TGCAGCGCCGAGAGACAGGATGGAAACACCATATATTTT.

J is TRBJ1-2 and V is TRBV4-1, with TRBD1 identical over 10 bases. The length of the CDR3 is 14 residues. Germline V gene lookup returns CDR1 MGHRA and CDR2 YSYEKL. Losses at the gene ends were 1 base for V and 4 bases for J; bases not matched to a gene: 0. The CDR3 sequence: CASSQGTGGYGYTF. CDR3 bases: TGCGCCAGCAGCCAAGGGACAGGGGGCTATGGCTACACCTTC.

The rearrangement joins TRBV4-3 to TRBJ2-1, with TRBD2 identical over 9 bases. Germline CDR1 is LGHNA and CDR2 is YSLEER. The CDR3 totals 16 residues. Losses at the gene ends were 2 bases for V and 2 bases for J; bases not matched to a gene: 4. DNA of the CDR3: TGCGCCAGCAGCCAATCCGGCGGGGGGGCCTACAATGAGCAGTTCTTC. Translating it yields CASSQSGGGAYNEQFF.

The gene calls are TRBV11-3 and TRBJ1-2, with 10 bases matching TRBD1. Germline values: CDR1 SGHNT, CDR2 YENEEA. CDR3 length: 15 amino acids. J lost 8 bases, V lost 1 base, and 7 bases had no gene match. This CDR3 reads CASSLGVTGGAGYTF. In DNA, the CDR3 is TGTGCCAGCAGCTTAGGTGTGACAGGGGGCGCCGGCTACACCTTC.

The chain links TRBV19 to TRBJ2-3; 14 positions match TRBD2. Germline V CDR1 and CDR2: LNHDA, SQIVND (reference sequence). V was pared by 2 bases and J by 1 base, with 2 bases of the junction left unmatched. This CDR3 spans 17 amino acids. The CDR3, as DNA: TGTGCCAGTAGTATACTGGGACTAGCGGGAGGCACAGATACGCAGTATTTT. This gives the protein CASSILGLAGGTDTQYF.

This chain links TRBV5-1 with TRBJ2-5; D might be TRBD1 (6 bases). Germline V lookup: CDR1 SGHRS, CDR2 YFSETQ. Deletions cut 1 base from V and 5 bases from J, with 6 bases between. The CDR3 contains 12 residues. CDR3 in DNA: TGCGCCAGCAGCTTGACAGGGGAGACCCAGTACTTC. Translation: CASSLTGETQYF.

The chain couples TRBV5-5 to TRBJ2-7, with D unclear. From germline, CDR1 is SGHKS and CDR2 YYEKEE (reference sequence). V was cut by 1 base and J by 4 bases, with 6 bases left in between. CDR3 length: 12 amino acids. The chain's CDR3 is CASSLLGYEQYF. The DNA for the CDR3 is TGTGCCAGCAGCTTGCTGGGATACGAGCAGTACTTC.

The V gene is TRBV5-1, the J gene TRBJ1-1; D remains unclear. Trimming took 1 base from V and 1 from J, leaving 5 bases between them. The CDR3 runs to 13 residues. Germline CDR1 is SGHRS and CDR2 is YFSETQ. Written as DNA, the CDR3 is TGCGCCAGCAGCTTGTGGGGGAACACTGAAGCTTTCTTT. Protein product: CASSLWGNTEAFF.

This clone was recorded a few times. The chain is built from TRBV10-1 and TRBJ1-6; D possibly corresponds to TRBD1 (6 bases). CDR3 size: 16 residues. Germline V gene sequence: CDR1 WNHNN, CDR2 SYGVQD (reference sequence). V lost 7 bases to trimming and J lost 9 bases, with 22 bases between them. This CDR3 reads CASKIDPGQPLSPLHF. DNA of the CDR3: TGCGCCAGCAAGATTGACCCGGGACAACCCCTTTCACCCCTCCACTTT.

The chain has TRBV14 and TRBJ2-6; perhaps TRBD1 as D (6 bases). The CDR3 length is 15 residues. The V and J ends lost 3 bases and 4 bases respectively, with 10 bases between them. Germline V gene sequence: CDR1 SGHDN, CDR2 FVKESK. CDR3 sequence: CASSHSGVGANVLTF. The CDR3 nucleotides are TGTGCCAGCAGCCATTCAGGGGTAGGGGCCAACGTCCTGACTTTC.

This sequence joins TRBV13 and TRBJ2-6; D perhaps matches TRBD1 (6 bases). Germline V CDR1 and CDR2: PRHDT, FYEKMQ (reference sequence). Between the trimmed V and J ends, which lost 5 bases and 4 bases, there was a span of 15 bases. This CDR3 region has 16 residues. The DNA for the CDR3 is TGTGCCAGCAGCCCTCGAACAGGGCCCGGGGCCAACGTCCTGACTTTC. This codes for CASSPRTGPGANVLTF.